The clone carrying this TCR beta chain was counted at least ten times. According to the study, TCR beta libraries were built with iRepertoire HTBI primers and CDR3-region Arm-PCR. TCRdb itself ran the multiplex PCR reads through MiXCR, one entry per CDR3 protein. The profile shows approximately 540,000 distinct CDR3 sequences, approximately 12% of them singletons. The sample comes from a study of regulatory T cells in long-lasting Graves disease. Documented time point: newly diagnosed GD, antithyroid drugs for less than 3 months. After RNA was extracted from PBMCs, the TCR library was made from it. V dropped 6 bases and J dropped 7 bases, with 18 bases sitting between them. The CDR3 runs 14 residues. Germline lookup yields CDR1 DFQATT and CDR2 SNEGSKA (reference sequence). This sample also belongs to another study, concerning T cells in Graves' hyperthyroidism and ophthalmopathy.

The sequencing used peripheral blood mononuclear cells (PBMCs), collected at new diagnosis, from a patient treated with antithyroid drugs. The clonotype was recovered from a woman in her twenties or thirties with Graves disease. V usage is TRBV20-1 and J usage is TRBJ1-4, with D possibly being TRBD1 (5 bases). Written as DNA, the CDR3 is TGCAGTGCACACAGGCCGTTGTTTGGTGAAAAACTGTTTTTT. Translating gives CSAHRPLFGEKLFF.